These 21 T cell receptor beta chains share one sample of origin, sequenced in a study of cytomegalovirus exposure and HLA in healthy donors. PCR was performed using 60 Vbeta and 13 Jbeta primers. Assay: immunoSEQ multiplex PCR; the TCRdb copy retains only in-frame clones and omits some. This sample has 110,000 to 150,000 clones, with roughly 79% found just once. The sample taken for sequencing was PBMCs. The receptor source for this set is a woman aged 55-70 years in good health and CMV-seropositive.

This clone was detected a few times. V and J are TRBV28 and TRBJ2-3; tentatively, D is TRBD1 (6 bases). V lost 5 bases to trimming and J lost 6 bases, with 15 bases between them. This CDR3 comprises 14 residues. Germline V gives CDR1 MDHEN, CDR2 SYDVKM. CDR3 in amino acids: CASSRLYRVDTQYF. The CDR3 DNA follows: TGTGCCAGCAGTCGATTATACAGGGTGGATACGCAGTATTTT.

The CDR3 region has the DNA TGTGCCAGCAGCTTGAGCGGGTTCTACAATGAGCAGTTCTTC. Amino acids: CASSLSGFYNEQFF. The V and J genes are TRBV11-2 and TRBJ2-1; D might be TRBD2 (6 bases). The germline gives CDR1 SGHAT, CDR2 FQNNGV. V lost 3 bases and J 3 bases, leaving 9 bases between the germline ends. This CDR3 region has 14 residues.

Written as DNA, the CDR3 is TGCGCCAGCAGCCAAGTAGCCGGTACCTACAATGAGCAGTTCTTC. Translation gives CASSQVAGTYNEQFF. The chain has TRBV4-1 and TRBJ2-1; no clear D. There are 15 residues in the CDR3. The V gene lost 1 base and the J gene lost 2 bases, with 9 bases spanning the gap. Germline CDR1 MGHRA, CDR2 YSYEKL.

This clone appeared a few times. CDR3 protein: CASRNRGNTEAFF. Written as DNA, the CDR3 is TGTGCCAGCAGAAACAGGGGGAACACTGAAGCTTTCTTT. The rearrangement links TRBV5-6 to TRBJ1-1; 7 bases are a match to TRBD1. The CDR3 totals 13 residues. Germline trimming cut 5 bases from V and 1 base from J; bases unmatched to any gene: 2. Germline V gene data show CDR1 as SGHDT and CDR2 as YYEEEE.

This chain connects TRBV7-9 to TRBJ2-2; D not resolved. The last part of the DNA fits TRBJ1-3 better; the J call may be wrong. Germline V gene sequence: CDR1 SEHNR, CDR2 FQNEAQ (reference sequence). The CDR3 runs 14 residues. CDR3 sequence reads: CASSLGTAGNTIYF. The CDR3, as DNA: TGTGCCAGCAGCTTAGGAACAGCTGGAAACACCATATATTTT.

This CDR3 reads CASSQGSSGSDEQFF. CDR3 DNA sequence: TGTGCCAGCAGCCAAGGGTCTAGCGGGAGTGATGAGCAGTTCTTC. This chain links TRBV14 with TRBJ2-1; 10 bases map to TRBD2. The CDR3 contains 15 residues. V lost 1 base, J lost 8 bases, and 5 bases stayed unmatched. In germline, CDR1 is SGHDN, CDR2 FVKESK.

This clone occurred a few times. This sequence joins TRBV11-3 and TRBJ2-7, with TRBD1 as a possible D gene (7 bases). In germline, CDR1 is SGHNT, CDR2 YENEEA. The V end lost 5 bases, the J end lost 4 bases, and 18 bases lay between the germline ends. CDR3 length equals 15 residues. In nucleotides, the CDR3 is TGTGCCAGCAGCCAAGGAGGGGGCGCTGGTTACGAGCAGTACTTC. Encoded protein: CASSQGGGAGYEQYF. Using reference TRBV11-3 and TRBJ2-7 for the parts outside the CDR3, the full variable domain is EAGVVQSPRYKIIEKKQPVAFWCNPISGHNTLYWYLQNLGQGPELLIRYENEEAVDDSQLPKDRFSAERLKGVDSTLKIQPAELGDSAVYLCASSQGGGAGYEQYFGPGTRLTVT.

The chain combines TRBV18 with TRBJ2-5; D is unclear. From germline, CDR1 is KGHSH and CDR2 LQKENI. The CDR3 has 12 residues. V lost 4 bases and J 2 bases, leaving 5 bases between the germline ends. The CDR3, as DNA: TGTGCCAGCTCACTCCAACAAGAGACCCAGTACTTC. Its translation: CASSLQQETQYF.

This rearrangement joins TRBV27 to TRBJ2-5, with 7 bases fitting TRBD1. V was clipped by 6 bases and J by 5 bases; unmatched bases: 6. Germline CDR1 reads MNHEY; CDR2 reads SMNVEV (reference sequence). CDR3 size: 13 residues. The CDR3 nucleotides are TGTGCCAGCAGGTACAGGGGTGGTGAGACCCAGTACTTC. It codes for CASRYRGGETQYF.

The chain uses TRBV27 and TRBJ1-1; TRBD1 matches 7 bases. The CDR3 runs 15 residues. Looked up from germline, CDR1 is MNHEY and CDR2 is SMNVEV (reference sequence). After removal of 0 bases from V and 5 bases from J, the junction contained 6 bases not matched to a gene. The CDR3 DNA is TGTGCCAGCAGTTTATCGGGCAGGGGGAGGACTGAAGCTTTCTTT. Amino acid sequence: CASSLSGRGRTEAFF.

The chain uses TRBV5-4 and TRBJ2-2; 7 nucleotides match TRBD2. The V segment lost 3 bases and the J segment 4 bases; nucleotides outside the gene matches: 0. Germline assignment: CDR1 SGHNT and CDR2 YYREEE (reference sequence). The CDR3 runs 13 residues. As DNA, the CDR3 is TGTGCCAGCAGCTGGACTAGCACCGGGGAGCTGTTTTTT. Its protein product is CASSWTSTGELFF.

The chain links TRBV7-2 to TRBJ2-1, with D maybe TRBD2 (6 bases). Germline-derived CDR1 and CDR2 are SGHTA and FQGNSA. V shed 3 bases and J shed 4 bases, with 10 bases lying between them. This CDR3 comprises 14 residues. CDR3 coding DNA: TGTGCCAGCAGCTTGGGGGGACCTTACAATGAGCAGTTCTTC. As protein: CASSLGGPYNEQFF.

The genes are TRBV5-1 and TRBJ1-5; TRBD1 aligns across 9 bases. V lost 0 bases and J lost 7; bases outside the gene matches: 5. There are 15 residues in the CDR3. The germline CDR1 and CDR2 sequences are SGHRS and YFSETQ. The CDR3 DNA follows: TGCGCCAGCAGCTTGGCCGGAGGACAGGGGCAGCCCCAGCATTTT. Encoded protein: CASSLAGGQGQPQHF.

The CDR3: CASLVWLAGIGETQYF. CDR3 DNA: TGTGCCAGCTTGGTTTGGCTAGCGGGAATTGGGGAGACCCAGTACTTC. The rearrangement joins TRBV6-4 to TRBJ2-5; 9 bases agree with TRBD2. J lost 5 bases, V lost 8 bases, and 15 bases had no gene match. Looked up from germline, CDR1 is MRHNA and CDR2 is SNTAGT. CDR3 length: 16 residues.

The chain has TRBV5-4 and TRBJ2-1, with D possibly TRBD1 on 5 matching bases. Germline V gives CDR1 SGHNT, CDR2 YYREEE (reference sequence). This CDR3 spans 20 amino acids. V was cut by 0 bases and J by 0 bases, with 22 bases left in between. CDR3 sequence (DNA): TGTGCCAGCAGCTTGGTCAGGGCAGGGAATCCCCTCAGCTCCTACAATGAGCAGTTCTTC. This sequence encodes CASSLVRAGNPLSSYNEQFF.

The chain is built from TRBV11-2 and TRBJ1-2; unclear D gene. This CDR3 is built from 13 residues. Trimming shortened V by 3 bases and J by 4 bases, and 9 bases separated the two germline ends. Germline V gene data show CDR1 as SGHAT and CDR2 as FQNNGV. The DNA for the CDR3 is TGTGCCAGCAGCTTCGAGGGAAGCTATGGCTACACCTTC. It encodes CASSFEGSYGYTF.

With regard to this clone: One end of the junction is discordant with germline, which a read error may explain. The V and J genes are TRBV6-6 and TRBJ2-1, with TRBD1 identical over 9 bases. Germline loops: CDR1 MNHNY, CDR2 SVGAGI (reference sequence). The CDR3 sequence is 14 residues long. In DNA form, the CDR3 reads TGTGCCAGCAGTTACCGACCGGGACAGGGTGTCCTAATCTTC. It yields the protein CASSYRPGQGVLIF.

The chain has TRBV5-1 and TRBJ2-7, with a weak D call TRBD1 (5 bases). The CDR3 consists of 13 residues. Germline loops: CDR1 SGHRS, CDR2 YFSETQ. V lost 0 bases and J lost 3, with 7 bases in between. The chain's CDR3 is CASSLADNYEQYF. CDR3 DNA sequence: TGCGCCAGCAGCTTGGCGGACAACTACGAGCAGTACTTC.

This clone showed up just a few times. V gene TRBV19 combines with J gene TRBJ2-7; D not certain. The germline V gene has CDR1 LNHDA and CDR2 SQIVND (reference sequence). Deletions cut 6 bases from V and 3 bases from J, with 9 bases between. The CDR3 sequence is 12 residues long. CDR3 sequence: CASSSVGYEQYF. CDR3 nucleotide sequence: TGTGCCAGTAGCTCTGTCGGCTACGAGCAGTACTTC.

The chain recombines TRBV19 with TRBJ2-5; the D gene is possibly TRBD1 (5 bases). This CDR3 has 15 amino acids. Per the germline V gene, CDR1 is LNHDA and CDR2 is SQIVND (reference sequence). Deletions cut 6 bases from V and 5 bases from J, with 19 bases between. The CDR3 DNA follows: TGTGCCAGTAGCCCCGGGTGGGGAAAGGGGGAGACCCAGTACTTC. Amino acids: CASSPGWGKGETQYF. Filled out from reference TRBV19 and TRBJ2-5, the complete variable domain reads DGGITQSPKYLFRKEGQNVTLSCEQNLNHDAMYWYRQDPGQGLRLIYYSQIVNDFQKGDIAEGYSVSREKKESFPLTVTSAQKNPTAFYLCASSPGWGKGETQYFGPGTRLLVL.

The chain employs TRBV18 and TRBJ2-5; 8 positions match TRBD2. The CDR3 length is 17 residues. CDR1 is KGHSH, CDR2 LQKENI, per germline. The V gene end was trimmed by 2 bases and the J gene end by 3 bases; junction bases not matched to a gene: 11. CDR3 DNA: TGTGCCAGCTCACCATTGATGCTAGGTAGCGGGAAAGAGACCCAGTACTTC. Amino acids: CASSPLMLGSGKETQYF.